Listed here is a single T cell receptor (beta chain). Method: immunoSEQ multiplex PCR; TCRdb's copy keeps in-frame clones and lacks some. The sample carries 45,000 to 60,000 clones, around 80% recorded once. This entry belongs to a study of memory CD4+ T cells and cytomegalovirus serostatus. In the study overall: This sample comes from healthy Belgian adults, eight to ten CMV seropositive, around 26 seronegative.

This CDR3 is built from 15 residues. The V and J ends lost 2 bases and 5 bases, in that order; junction bases with no gene match: 10. Germline CDR1 SGHRS, CDR2 YFSETQ. The sort gate was single viable CD3+CD4+CD8-CD45RO+ cells for memory CD4+ T cells. Serum IgG to CMV pp150, pp28, p38 and p52 defined serostatus. Total CD4+ T cells were enriched by CD4 positive selection. The V and J genes are TRBV5-1 and TRBJ2-7; 7 bases line up with TRBD1. This clonotype was sampled from an adult in good health and CMV-seropositive. The sequencing input was memory CD4+ T cells from blood. CDR3 loop: CASSFWTGLGHEQYF. As DNA, the CDR3 is TGCGCCAGCAGCTTCTGGACAGGTCTTGGTCACGAGCAGTACTTC.